This TCR beta chain was sequenced during a study of post-analysis software for immune sequencing data. Study-wide background: Several disease courses (relapsing-remitting, secondary progressive and progressive-relapsing) of multiple sclerosis were included. Points from the study as a whole: The F measure placed samples prepared in the same batch into strongly shared clusters. The five TRBV segments detected at higher frequency in patients than in controls included TRBV5-6, TRBV5-1 and TRBV20-1. Comparison with controls showed significantly lower normalized Chao1 diversity in multiple sclerosis patients.

The TCR beta cDNA libraries contained unique molecular identifiers. Starting from about 0.94 to 9.7 million T cells, the study yielded about half a million cDNA molecules. TCRdb reanalysed the PCR reads using MiXCR and keeps one entry per CDR3 protein. Here the sample spans fewer than 900,000 distinct CDR3 sequences, roughly 46% being singletons. On this clonotype itself: Its antigen is unknown.

Germline V CDR1 and CDR2: WSHSY, SAAADI. With 0 bases removed from V and 6 bases from J, the gap between germline ends came to 12 bases. The CDR3 contains 15 residues. The V and J genes are TRBV10-2 and TRBJ2-1; possibly TRBD2 for D (6 bases). The sequence was collected from a girl aged 10-17 years with multiple sclerosis. Specimen: blood. The CDR3 DNA reads TGCGCCAGCAGTGAGTCTGGCGGGATCGGCAATGAGCAGTTCTTC. Protein sequence: CASSESGGIGNEQFF.